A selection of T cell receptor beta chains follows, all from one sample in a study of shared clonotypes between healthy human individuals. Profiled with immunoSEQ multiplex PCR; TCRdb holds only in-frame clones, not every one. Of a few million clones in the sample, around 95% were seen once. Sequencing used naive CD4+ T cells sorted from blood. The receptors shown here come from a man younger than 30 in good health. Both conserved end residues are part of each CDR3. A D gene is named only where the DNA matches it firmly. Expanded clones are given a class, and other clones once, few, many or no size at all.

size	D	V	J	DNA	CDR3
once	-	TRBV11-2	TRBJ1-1	TGTGCCAGCAGCTTGTATGGGATGTTCGCTGAAGCTTTCTTT	CASSLYGMFAEAFF
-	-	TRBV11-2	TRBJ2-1	TGTGCCAGCAGCTTAGATCGGGGGGCGCAGTTCTTC	CASSLDRGAQFF
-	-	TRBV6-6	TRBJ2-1	TGTGCCAGCAGTCCCGGACAGAGCTCCTACAATGAGCAGTTCTTC	CASSPGQSSYNEQFF
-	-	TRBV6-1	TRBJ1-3	TGTGCCAGCAGTGGGGGGGGCTCTGGAAACACCATATATTTT	CASSGGGSGNTIYF
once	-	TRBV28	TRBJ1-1	TGTGCCAGCCGGACGGGCCTGGGGAAAGCTTTCTTT	CASRTGLGKAFF
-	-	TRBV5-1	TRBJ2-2	TGCGCCAGCAGCTTCACTCCGGCCAGCAACACCGGGGAGCTGTTTTTT	CASSFTPASNTGELFF
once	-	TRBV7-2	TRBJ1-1	TGTGCCAGCAGCTTCGTTGTTGGGGTAACTGAAGCTTTCTTT	CASSFVVGVTEAFF
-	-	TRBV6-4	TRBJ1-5	TGTGCCAGCAGTGAGGGGAGCAGCCAGCCCCAGCATTTT	CASSEGSSQPQHF
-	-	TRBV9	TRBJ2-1	TGTGCCAGCAGCGTAGAGAATGAGCAGTTCTTC	CASSVENEQFF
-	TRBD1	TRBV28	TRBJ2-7	TGTGCCAGCAGGACCCCAGGGGGCAGGAACGAGCAGTACTTC	CASRTPGGRNEQYF
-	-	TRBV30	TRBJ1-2	TGTGCCTGGAGTGTACGTGGGGCCTCGGACTATGGCTACACCTTC	CAWSVRGASDYGYTF
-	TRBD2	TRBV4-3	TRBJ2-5	TGCGCCAGCAGCCAATCCGGGGCGGGAGGGGAGACCCAGTACTTC	CASSQSGAGGETQYF
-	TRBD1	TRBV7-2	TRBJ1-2	TGTGCCAGCAGCTTGGACAGGGGTCGGTATGGCTACACCTTC	CASSLDRGRYGYTF
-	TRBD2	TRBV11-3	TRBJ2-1	TGTGCCAGCAGCCCGACTAGCGGAGATTACAATGAGCAGTTCTTC	CASSPTSGDYNEQFF
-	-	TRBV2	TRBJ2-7	TGTGCCAGCAGTGGCCAAGTGACATACGAGCAGTACTTC	CASSGQVTYEQYF
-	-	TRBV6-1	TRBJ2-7	TGTGCCAGCAACGGACGGTCCTACGAGCAGTACTTC	CASNGRSYEQYF
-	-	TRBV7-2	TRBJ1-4	TGTGCCAGCAGCTTAATTTCGGGGGCGGGTGAAAAACTGTTTTTT	CASSLISGAGEKLFF
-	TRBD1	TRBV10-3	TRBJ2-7	TGTGCCATCAGAGACAGGGGGCCCTACGAGCAGTACTTC	CAIRDRGPYEQYF
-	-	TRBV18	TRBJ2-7	TGTGCCAGCTCACCAACGGGGTTGCGGTCCTACGAGCAGTACTTC	CASSPTGLRSYEQYF
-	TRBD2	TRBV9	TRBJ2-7	TGTGCCAGCAGCGTAGGAACTAGCGGCTCCTACGAGCAGTACTTC	CASSVGTSGSYEQYF
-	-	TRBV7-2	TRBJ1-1	TGTGCCAGCAGCTTCAGTCAGACAGTAGAAGCTTTCTTT	CASSFSQTVEAFF
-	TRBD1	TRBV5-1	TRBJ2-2	TGCGCCAGCAGCGCAACAGGGGTCACCGGGGAGCTGTTTTTT	CASSATGVTGELFF
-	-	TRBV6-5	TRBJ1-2	TGTGCCAGCAGTCTCCAGGGCGCGGGCTACACCTTC	CASSLQGAGYTF
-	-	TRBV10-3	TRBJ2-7	TGTGCCATCAGTGAGGGGAGCGCCCGGGAGCAGTACTTC	CAISEGSAREQYF
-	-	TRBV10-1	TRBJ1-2	TGCGCCAGCTCAAGGACAGCGAACTATGGCTACACCTTC	CASSRTANYGYTF
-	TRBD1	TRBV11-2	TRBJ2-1	TGTGCCAGCAGCTCAAGGACAGGGGGCAATGAGCAGTTCTTC	CASSSRTGGNEQFF
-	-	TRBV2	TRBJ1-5	TGTGCCAGCAGTTACAGACACGCCAATCAGCCCCAGCATTTT	CASSYRHANQPQHF
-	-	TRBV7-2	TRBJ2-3	TGTGCCAGCAGCTTAGGCACAGGCGGAAGCACAGATACGCAGTATTTT	CASSLGTGGSTDTQYF
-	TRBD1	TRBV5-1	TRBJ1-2	TGCGCCAGCAGCACCGGACAGGGTGGAGTGGATGGCTACACCTTC	CASSTGQGGVDGYTF
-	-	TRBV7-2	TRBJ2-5	TGTGCCAGCAGCCTAGTTTATGGCGAGACCCAGTACTTC	CASSLVYGETQYF
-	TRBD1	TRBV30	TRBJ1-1	TGTGCCTGGAGGAGGGACAAGGGGGCGGTTGGGACTGAAGCTTTCTTT	CAWRRDKGAVGTEAFF
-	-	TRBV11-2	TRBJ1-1	TGTGCCAGCAGCTGGAGGGACGAAGCTTTCTTT	CASSWRDEAFF
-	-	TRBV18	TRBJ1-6	TGTGCCAGCTCACCAGGGGCAGATAATTCACCCCTCCACTTT	CASSPGADNSPLHF
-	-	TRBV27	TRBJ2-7	TGTGCCAGCAGTTCCCCGGCAGAATCCTACGAGCAGTACTTC	CASSSPAESYEQYF
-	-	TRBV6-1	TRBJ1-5	TGTGCCAGCAGTGAAGCGGCAGGGTTCGGGCAGCCCCAGCATTTT	CASSEAAGFGQPQHF
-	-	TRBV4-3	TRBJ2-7	TGCGCCAGCAGCCAAGAAAGAGGCCACGAGCAGTACTTC	CASSQERGHEQYF
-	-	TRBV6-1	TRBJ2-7	TGTGCCAGCAGTGAAGCGCAGTTCGGGCGCGAGCAGTACTTC	CASSEAQFGREQYF
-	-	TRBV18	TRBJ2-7	TGTGCCAGCTCAGCCCTGGACAGATCCTACGAGCAGTACTTC	CASSALDRSYEQYF
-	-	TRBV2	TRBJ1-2	TGTGCCAGCAGTCAGGACAGCTCCAACTATGGCTACACCTTC	CASSQDSSNYGYTF
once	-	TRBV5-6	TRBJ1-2	TGTGCCAGCAGCTTGGGACAGATACTATTCTATGGCTACACCTTC	CASSLGQILFYGYTF
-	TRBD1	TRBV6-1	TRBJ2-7	TGTGCCAGCAGTTCACAAGACAGGGGGACCCACGAGCAGTACTTC	CASSSQDRGTHEQYF
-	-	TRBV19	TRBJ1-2	TGTGCCAGTAGTATAGCTCGACAAGCTAACTATGGCTACACCTTC	CASSIARQANYGYTF
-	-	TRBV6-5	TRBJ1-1	TGTGCCAGCGGACCGGGACACCTGAACACTGAAGCTTTCTTT	CASGPGHLNTEAFF
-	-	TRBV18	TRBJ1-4	TGTGCCAGCTCCCTACAGGGAAATGAAAAACTGTTTTTT	CASSLQGNEKLFF
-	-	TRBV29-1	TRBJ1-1	TGCAGCGTTGAGAGGGGTCCCATTATGAACACTGAAGCTTTCTTT	CSVERGPIMNTEAFF
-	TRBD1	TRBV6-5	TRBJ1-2	TGTGCCAGCAGTTACTCGAGGCAGGGGGGCTATGGCTACACCTTC	CASSYSRQGGYGYTF
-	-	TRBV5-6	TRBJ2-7	TGTGCCAGCAGCTTTCAAGGGTCCTACGAGCAGTACTTC	CASSFQGSYEQYF
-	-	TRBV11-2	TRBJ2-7	TGTGCCAGCAGCCTAGTGGGGTACGAGCAGTACTTC	CASSLVGYEQYF
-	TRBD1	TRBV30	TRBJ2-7	TGTGCCTGGAGGGCCGGGACAGGGATTTACGAGCAGTACTTC	CAWRAGTGIYEQYF
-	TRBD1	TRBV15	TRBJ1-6	TGTGCCACCAGCAGAGACCGACAGGGGGCTCGTAATTCACCCCTCCACTTT	CATSRDRQGARNSPLHF
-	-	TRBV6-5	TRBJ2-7	TGTGCCAGCAGTTACGAACCTAGGGCCTACGAGCAGTACTTC	CASSYEPRAYEQYF
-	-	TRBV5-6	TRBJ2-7	TGTGCCAGCAGCGTAACAGGAGGGGGGAGCTCCTACGAGCAGTACTTC	CASSVTGGGSSYEQYF
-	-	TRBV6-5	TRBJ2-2	TGTGCCAGCAGTTACAGACGCGGGGAGCTGTTTTTT	CASSYRRGELFF